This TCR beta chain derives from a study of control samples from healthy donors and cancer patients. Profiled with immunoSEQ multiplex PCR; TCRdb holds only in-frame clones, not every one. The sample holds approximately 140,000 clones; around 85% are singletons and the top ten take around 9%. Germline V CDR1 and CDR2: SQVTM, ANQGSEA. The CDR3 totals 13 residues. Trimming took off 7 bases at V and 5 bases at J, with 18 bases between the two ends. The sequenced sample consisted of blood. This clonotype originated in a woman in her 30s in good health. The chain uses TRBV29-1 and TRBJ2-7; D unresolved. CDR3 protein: CSAEELGYDEQYF. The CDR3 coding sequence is TGCAGCGCCGAGGAGCTGGGGTACGACGAGCAGTACTTC.